This TCR beta chain came from a study of technical replicates of blood from a few donors. J lost 0 bases, V lost 6 bases, and 5 bases had no gene match. Looked up from germline, CDR1 is SGHAT and CDR2 is FQNNGV. The CDR3 sequence is 15 residues long. TCRdb's table, derived via immunoSEQ multiplex PCR, lists solely in-frame clones and lacks some. The data contain about 62,000 clones, about 90% of them singletons. The V and J genes are TRBV11-2 and TRBJ2-1; TRBD1 agrees at 7 bases. Sequencing was performed on PBMCs. This sequence was found in a human donor in good health. Some clones in this sample may be carry-over from other donors' samples. The CDR3 region is CASRGRGSSYNEQFF. The DNA of the CDR3 is TGTGCCAGCAGAGGCAGGGGGAGCTCCTACAATGAGCAGTTCTTC.